A single sample gave rise to the 30 T cell receptor beta chains below, sequenced in a study of cytomegalovirus exposure and HLA in healthy donors. PCR amplification relied on 60 Vbeta primers (plus 13 Jbeta primers). Data came from immunoSEQ multiplex PCR; TCRdb stores just in-frame clones and leaves some out. The table shows 250,000 or so clones, with about 86% occurring only once. The sample was PBMCs. The receptors originated from a woman aged 55-70 years in good health and CMV-seropositive.

This clone has a single count. V is TRBV18 and J is TRBJ2-6, with a possible D match to TRBD2 (6 bases). Germline V gene lookup returns CDR1 KGHSH and CDR2 LQKENI. This CDR3 is 17 amino acids long. Trimming cost V 5 bases and J 1 base, with 15 bases left between them. As DNA, the CDR3 is TGTGCCAGCTCAACAACTGGGACTGCTTCTGGGGCCAACGTCCTGACTTTC. Protein product: CASSTTGTASGANVLTF.

Here the CDR3 DNA reads TGTGCCAGCAGTTTATTAGGACAGCCTACAGATACGCAGTATTTT. Its protein product is CASSLLGQPTDTQYF. This sequence joins TRBV28 and TRBJ2-3; tentatively, D is TRBD1 (6 bases). V lost 1 base to trimming and J lost 3 bases, with 11 bases between them. The CDR3 extends over 15 amino acids. Germline-derived CDR1 and CDR2 are MDHEN and SYDVKM.

This CDR3 reads CASRSGDFSEKLFF. CDR3 nucleotides: TGCGCCAGCAGATCAGGGGATTTCAGTGAAAAACTGTTTTTT. The chain links TRBV5-1 to TRBJ1-4; D possibly corresponds to TRBD1 (6 bases). The V end lost 5 bases, the J end lost 7 bases, and 15 bases lay between the germline ends. The germline gives CDR1 SGHRS, CDR2 YFSETQ. The CDR3 length is 14 residues.

The V call is TRBV19, the J call TRBJ2-1; 7 bases align to TRBD2. This CDR3 has 13 residues. V lost 5 bases, J lost 8 bases, and 6 bases stayed unmatched. Looked up from germline, CDR1 is LNHDA and CDR2 is SQIVND (reference sequence). The CDR3: CASSSRRGDEQFF. Written as DNA, the CDR3 is TGTGCCAGTAGTTCAAGACGGGGGGATGAGCAGTTCTTC.

In DNA, the CDR3 is TGTGCCAGCAGCTTAGGGGGGGGGACGGGCAGCTACGAGCAGTACTTC. Its translation: CASSLGGGTGSYEQYF. The chain combines TRBV7-9 with TRBJ2-7, with TRBD2 matching over 7 bases. The trim removed 1 base at V and 3 bases at J, leaving 9 bases unmatched. Per the germline V gene, CDR1 is SEHNR and CDR2 is FQNEAQ (reference sequence). This CDR3 is 16 amino acids long.

Only one count was recorded for this clone. V gene TRBV7-8 combines with J gene TRBJ2-3; 11 nucleotides match TRBD2. CDR3 size: 16 residues. Germline CDR1 SGHVS, CDR2 FQNEAQ. Unmatched junction bases numbered 2, after V lost 1 base and J lost 2 bases. Here the CDR3 DNA reads TGTGCCAGCAGCTTAGGACTAGCGGGACTCACAGATACGCAGTATTTT. Protein product: CASSLGLAGLTDTQYF.

This clone was detected a few times. A junction boundary mismatches the germline segment, possibly from a read error. V usage is TRBV4-1 and J usage is TRBJ1-1; maybe TRBD1 (5 bases). This CDR3 has 16 residues. Germline V lookup: CDR1 MGHRA, CDR2 YSYEKL. The CDR3 here is CASSHPSEGGDTEAFF. The CDR3 region has the DNA TGTGCCAGCAGCCACCCATCTGAGGGAGGGGACACTGAAGCTTTCTTT.

This rearrangement joins TRBV19 to TRBJ1-2; a weak D match, TRBD1 (6 bases). Germline lookup yields CDR1 LNHDA and CDR2 SQIVND (reference sequence). V was pared by 7 bases and J by 0 bases, with 9 bases between. This CDR3 is 13 amino acids long. This CDR3 reads CASMRGTNYGYTF. CDR3 sequence (DNA): TGTGCCAGTATGAGGGGGACTAACTATGGCTACACCTTC.

This chain connects TRBV5-1 to TRBJ2-7, with 9 bases that match TRBD2. This CDR3 is 13 amino acids long. V lost 4 bases, J lost 4 bases, and 3 bases stayed unmatched. Germline CDR1 and CDR2: SGHRS and YFSETQ. The CDR3 region is CASSVTSGYEQYF. The CDR3 region has the DNA TGCGCCAGCAGCGTAACTAGCGGGTACGAGCAGTACTTC.

The V gene is TRBV19, the J gene TRBJ1-3, with TRBD1 identical over 7 bases. J was trimmed by 2 bases and V by 5 bases; bases with no gene match: 9. This CDR3 spans 16 amino acids. CDR1 is LNHDA and CDR2 is SQIVND in the germline V gene (reference sequence). The CDR3 protein is CASSLYRGTTGNTIYF. CDR3 nucleotide sequence: TGTGCCAGTAGTTTATACAGGGGAACGACTGGAAACACCATATATTTT.

This clone was counted a few times. The chain links TRBV9 to TRBJ2-7, with D maybe TRBD1 (5 bases). The V and J ends lost 0 bases and 4 bases respectively, with 11 bases between them. The germline V gene has CDR1 SGDLS and CDR2 YYNGEE. The CDR3 has 14 residues. The CDR3 spells CASSVATGQYEQYF. The CDR3 DNA sequence: TGTGCCAGCAGCGTAGCCACAGGCCAATACGAGCAGTACTTC. The full variable domain, its missing parts supplied by reference TRBV9 and TRBJ2-7, is DSGVTQTPKHLITATGQRVTLRCSPRSGDLSVYWYQQSLDQGLQFLIQYYNGEERAKGNILERFSAQQFPDLHSELNLSSLELGDSALYFCASSVATGQYEQYFGPGTRLTVT.

The genes are TRBV14 and TRBJ1-1; D not resolved. This CDR3 spans 17 amino acids. V was cut by 0 bases and J by 5 bases, with 19 bases left in between. Germline loops: CDR1 SGHDN, CDR2 FVKESK. CDR3 nucleotide sequence: TGTGCCAGCAGCCAAGATGGTATTTGGCGGAGAAGGACTGAAGCTTTCTTT. This gives the protein CASSQDGIWRRRTEAFF.

The J gene is TRBJ2-5, the V gene TRBV18; maybe TRBD2 (5 bases). V dropped 6 bases and J dropped 5 bases, with 19 bases sitting between them. This CDR3 is built from 15 residues. CDR1 and CDR2 (germline): KGHSH, LQKENI. Here the CDR3 reads CASSDLEGGRETQYF. CDR3 bases: TGTGCCAGCTCGGACCTAGAAGGAGGTCGCGAGACCCAGTACTTC.

The chain recombines TRBV5-6 with TRBJ2-1; a weak D match, TRBD2 (6 bases). V lost 1 base to trimming and J lost 7 bases, with 12 bases between them. Germline values: CDR1 SGHDT, CDR2 YYEEEE. The CDR3 loop spans 14 amino acids. CDR3 sequence: CASSLQLAINEQFF. DNA of the CDR3: TGTGCCAGCAGCTTGCAACTAGCTATAAATGAGCAGTTCTTC.

The rearrangement joins TRBV18 to TRBJ2-1; D possibly corresponds to TRBD2 (6 bases). Looked up from germline, CDR1 is KGHSH and CDR2 is LQKENI. This CDR3 is 13 amino acids long. Trimming pared 3 bases from V and 4 bases from J, leaving 7 bases between. CDR3 region: CASSPGLYNEQFF. CDR3 in DNA: TGTGCCAGCTCACCGGGACTGTACAATGAGCAGTTCTTC.

J is TRBJ1-2 and V is TRBV9, with 8 bases lining up with TRBD1. The CDR3 extends over 15 amino acids. The ends lost 3 bases at V and 7 bases at J; junction bases unmatched: 11. Germline lookup yields CDR1 SGDLS and CDR2 YYNGEE. The DNA for the CDR3 is TGTGCCAGCAGCGGACAGACAGGGGAGTTCCCTGGCTACACCTTC. It specifies CASSGQTGEFPGYTF. Filled out from reference TRBV9 and TRBJ1-2, the complete variable domain reads DSGVTQTPKHLITATGQRVTLRCSPRSGDLSVYWYQQSLDQGLQFLIQYYNGEERAKGNILERFSAQQFPDLHSELNLSSLELGDSALYFCASSGQTGEFPGYTFGSGTRLTVV.

This clone has more than one count but fewer than ten. The chain couples TRBV19 to TRBJ2-7; D gene uncertain. CDR3 length equals 16 residues. The germline V gene has CDR1 LNHDA and CDR2 SQIVND (reference sequence). V was clipped by 1 base and J by 5 bases, with 18 bases between them. The CDR3 bases are TGTGCCAGTAGTATAGTTTCGCCCGGATTGAGGAACGAGCAGTACTTC. It codes for CASSIVSPGLRNEQYF.

The chain carries TRBV4-1 and TRBJ1-5; 10 bases line up with TRBD1. The CDR3 extends over 18 amino acids. J gave up 6 bases and V 1 base, and 12 bases lay outside the gene matches. CDR1 is MGHRA, CDR2 YSYEKL, per germline. The CDR3 nucleotides are TGCGCCAGCAGCCAAGGGTTCGGGAGAGACAGGGGGCTTCAGCCCCAGCATTTT. Protein: CASSQGFGRDRGLQPQHF.

The V call is TRBV15, the J call TRBJ2-7, with 9 bases identical to TRBD1. V gave up 5 bases and J gave up 2 bases; unmatched junction bases: 7. The germline V gene encodes CDR1 LNHNV and CDR2 YYDKDF (reference sequence). This CDR3 is 15 amino acids long. The CDR3 sequence is CATSEPGQGPYEQYF. CDR3 coding DNA: TGTGCCACCAGCGAACCGGGACAGGGACCCTACGAGCAGTACTTC.

The rearrangement links TRBV2 to TRBJ2-1; 9 nucleotides match TRBD2. V lost 6 bases, J lost 6 bases, and 3 bases stayed unmatched. The CDR3 runs 13 residues. Germline loops: CDR1 SNHLY, CDR2 FYNNEI. The CDR3 loop is CASRDSGSNEQFF. CDR3 bases: TGTGCCAGCAGGGATAGCGGGAGCAATGAGCAGTTCTTC.

The chain joins TRBV5-1 to TRBJ2-7, with 10 positions matching TRBD2. Germline V gives CDR1 SGHRS, CDR2 YFSETQ. J gave up 1 base and V 5 bases, and 18 bases lay outside the gene matches. The CDR3 has 19 residues. The CDR3 loop reads CASRVAGTPGLAESYEQYF. The CDR3 DNA reads TGCGCCAGCAGGGTCGCGGGGACACCCGGACTAGCGGAGTCCTACGAGCAGTACTTC.

V gene TRBV7-3 combines with J gene TRBJ2-3; no definite D call. The CDR3 is 13 amino acids. The germline V and J ends were trimmed by 6 bases and 6 bases, with 13 bases remaining between them. From germline, CDR1 is SGHTA and CDR2 FQGTGA. The CDR3 protein is CASSQTLADTQYF. The DNA for the CDR3 is TGTGCCAGCAGTCAAACGTTAGCTGATACGCAGTATTTT. Full variable domain (outside the CDR3, taken from reference TRBV7-3 and TRBJ2-3): GAGVSQTPSNKVTEKGKYVELRCDPISGHTALYWYRQSLGQGPEFLIYFQGTGAADDSGLPNDRFFAVRPEGSVSTLKIQRTERGDSAVYLCASSQTLADTQYFGPGTRLTVL.

In regard to this clone: The junction departs from germline at one end; a sequencing error may be responsible. The chain is built from TRBV7-9 and TRBJ2-3; TRBD2 matches at 10 bases. This CDR3 spans 15 amino acids. In germline, CDR1 is SEHNR, CDR2 FQNEAQ (reference sequence). The CDR3 spells CSSSSGGGRTDTQYF. CDR3 in DNA: TGTTCCAGCAGCAGCGGGGGGGGGCGCACAGATACGCAGTATTTT.

The CDR3 coding sequence is TGTGCCAGCCGTGGCAGACTACTACATACTATCTACGAGCAGTACTTC. Translation gives CASRGRLLHTIYEQYF. The chain links TRBV6-4 to TRBJ2-7, with TRBD2 as a possible D gene (5 bases). This CDR3 region has 16 residues. V shed 8 bases and J shed 3 bases, with 23 bases lying between them. Germline assignment: CDR1 MRHNA and CDR2 SNTAGT.

The chain employs TRBV7-9 and TRBJ2-6, with D unresolved. This CDR3 has 14 residues. Trimming shortened V by 5 bases and J by 0 bases, and 5 bases separated the two germline ends. CDR1 and CDR2 from the germline V gene are SEHNR and FQNEAQ (reference sequence). CDR3 in DNA: TGTGCCAGCAGCAAGAGCTCTGGGGCCAACGTCCTGACTTTC. This gives the protein CASSKSSGANVLTF.

The J gene is TRBJ2-2, the V gene TRBV9; weak D call: TRBD2 (5 bases). The germline gives CDR1 SGDLS, CDR2 YYNGEE. The CDR3 is 17 residues long. With 6 bases removed from V and 5 bases from J, the gap between germline ends came to 23 bases. For the CDR3, the DNA is TGTGCCAGCACCCCCCTGGTGGACCCCAGAGGGACCGGGGAGCTGTTTTTT. It codes for CASTPLVDPRGTGELFF.

The rearrangement links TRBV28 to TRBJ2-7, with 10 bases matching TRBD2. The CDR3 totals 15 residues. Per germline, CDR1 MDHEN and CDR2 SYDVKM. Trimming removed 7 bases from V and 9 bases from J; junction bases left unmatched: 15. This CDR3 is CASTSLAGVTTGQYF. CDR3 bases: TGTGCCAGCACCTCTCTAGCGGGGGTTACTACGGGGCAGTACTTC.

V and J are TRBV2 and TRBJ2-1; maybe TRBD1 (6 bases). Germline V gene lookup returns CDR1 SNHLY and CDR2 FYNNEI. V was shortened by 5 bases and J by 0 bases, with 14 bases between the two germline ends. This CDR3 has 16 residues. This CDR3 is CASSNLRRGSYNEQFF. In DNA, the CDR3 is TGTGCCAGCAGTAATCTACGCAGGGGCTCCTACAATGAGCAGTTCTTC.

V and J are TRBV7-9 and TRBJ2-2; a possible D gene is TRBD1 (6 bases). With 4 bases removed from V and 4 bases from J, the gap between germline ends came to 13 bases. Germline CDR1 and CDR2: SEHNR and FQNEAQ (reference sequence). This CDR3 is built from 15 residues. The CDR3 loop reads CASSYRQAGTGELFF. The CDR3 nucleotides read TGTGCCAGCAGCTATCGACAGGCGGGCACCGGGGAGCTGTTTTTT.

This chain connects TRBV6-4 to TRBJ2-2; the D gene is possibly TRBD2 (5 bases). V shed 3 bases and J shed 3 bases, with 14 bases lying between them. This CDR3 contains 16 residues. The germline V gene has CDR1 MRHNA and CDR2 SNTAGT. CDR3: CASSDTRTWDTGELFF. DNA for the CDR3: TGTGCCAGCAGTGATACTAGGACGTGGGACACCGGGGAGCTGTTTTTT.